The 11 T cell receptor beta chains below all came from one sample that was sequenced in a study of blood T cell repertoires in COVID-19. Some clones are missing from TCRdb's copy, which holds only in-frame ones; the method was immunoSEQ multiplex PCR. The table records 150,000 to 200,000 clones, approximately 86% of them present only once. Sequenced material: peripheral blood. Receptors originate from a man aged 45-65 years with active or convalescent COVID-19.

The V call is TRBV30, the J call TRBJ1-2; D remains unclear. With 0 bases removed from V and 0 bases from J, the gap between germline ends came to 11 bases. This CDR3 has 15 amino acids. Germline assignment: CDR1 GTSNPN and CDR2 SVGIG (reference sequence). The CDR3 reads CAWSVPNLANYGYTF. The CDR3 DNA reads as TGTGCCTGGAGTGTCCCGAATCTAGCTAACTATGGCTACACCTTC.

This clone was seen more than once but under ten times. V usage is TRBV10-3 and J usage is TRBJ1-2; possibly TRBD1 for D (6 bases). Germline V gives CDR1 ENHRY, CDR2 SYGVKD. Trimming removed 3 bases at V and 8 bases at J, with 10 bases between. The CDR3 sequence is 12 residues long. The CDR3: CAISDQDRGYTF. As DNA, the CDR3 is TGTGCCATCAGTGACCAGGACAGAGGCTACACCTTC.

This clone appeared a single time. In nucleotides, the CDR3 is TGTGACCCACGGGACTTCCATGAGCAGTTCTTC. Protein sequence: CDPRDFHEQFF. The rearrangement uses TRBV19 and TRBJ2-1, with D maybe TRBD2 (6 bases). CDR1 is LNHDA, CDR2 SQIVND, per germline (reference sequence). CDR3 size: 11 residues.

The gene calls are TRBV30 and TRBJ2-5; TRBD1 matches at 12 bases. Trimming removed 4 bases from V and 4 bases from J; junction bases left unmatched: 10. Germline lookup yields CDR1 GTSNPN and CDR2 SVGIG (reference sequence). The CDR3 loop spans 16 amino acids. For the CDR3, the DNA is TGTGCCTGGACCGTAGGGACAGGGGGCAGGGGAGAGACCCAGTACTTC. Translating gives CAWTVGTGGRGETQYF.

The chain employs TRBV24-1 and TRBJ1-5, with a tentative D call TRBD1 (6 bases). V was clipped by 5 bases and J by 3 bases, with 7 bases between them. The CDR3 consists of 13 residues. Germline loops: CDR1 KGHDR, CDR2 SFDVKD. CDR3 nucleotides: TGTGCCACCAGTGGGGGGCCCAATCAGCCCCAGCATTTT. Its protein is CATSGGPNQPQHF.

This chain joins TRBV15 and TRBJ1-2; D uncertain. Germline values: CDR1 LNHNV, CDR2 YYDKDF (reference sequence). The ends were cut back, 3 bases at V and 10 bases at J, with 15 bases in the middle. This CDR3 comprises 13 residues. The DNA of the CDR3 is TGTGCCACCAGCAGGGGAACCTCCGGGGTCTACACCTTC. This gives the protein CATSRGTSGVYTF.

The chain links TRBV4-2 to TRBJ2-5; TRBD2 matches at 9 bases. Germline CDR1 and CDR2: LGHNA and YNFKEQ. J was trimmed by 2 bases and V by 5 bases; bases with no gene match: 6. The CDR3 has 15 amino acids. CDR3 DNA: TGTGCCAGCAGCTTAGCGGGAGCCTCGCAAGAGACCCAGTACTTC. This translates into CASSLAGASQETQYF.

The chain combines TRBV11-3 with TRBJ2-7; possible D gene TRBD1, 5 bases. The CDR3 length is 12 residues. Looked up from germline, CDR1 is SGHNT and CDR2 is YENEEA. Trimming removed 5 bases from V and 3 bases from J, with 8 bases in between. The CDR3 reads CASSTGSYEQYF. In DNA, the CDR3 is TGTGCCAGCAGCACAGGTAGCTACGAGCAGTACTTC.

As concerns this clone: Other DNA sequences within the sample encode an identical CDR3. The CDR3 here is CSVDRGGNTEAFF. CDR3 sequence (DNA): TGCAGCGTCGACAGGGGTGGGAACACTGAAGCTTTCTTT. V gene TRBV29-1 combines with J gene TRBJ1-1, with 8 bases aligning to TRBD1. Unmatched junction bases numbered 4, after V lost 6 bases and J lost 1 base. Germline V gene lookup returns CDR1 SQVTM and CDR2 ANQGSEA. The CDR3 covers 13 residues.

The CDR3 bases are TGCGCCAGCTCGGGACAGGGGACGAACACTGAAGCTTTCTTT. Its translation: CASSGQGTNTEAFF. The chain has TRBV5-1 and TRBJ1-1; 10 nucleotides align to TRBD1. CDR1 is SGHRS and CDR2 is YFSETQ in the germline V gene. Trimming took 7 bases from V and 1 from J; bases not matched to a gene: 4. This CDR3 is 14 amino acids long.

The V call is TRBV30, the J call TRBJ1-2; no reliable D call. Trimming removed 5 bases at V and 8 bases at J, with 15 bases between. This CDR3 has 12 residues. Germline V gene data show CDR1 as GTSNPN and CDR2 as SVGIG (reference sequence). The CDR3 region is CAWSVAGGGYTF. The CDR3 DNA reads as TGTGCCTGGTCGGTAGCAGGAGGGGGCTACACCTTC.